This T cell receptor (beta chain) was profiled in a study of CD8 T cells in ankylosing spondylitis. Study-wide results and limits: According to the report, clones linked to the disease were significantly enriched in matched synovial fluid samples taken from ankylosing spondylitis patients.

TCRdb passed the 5' RACE reads through MiXCR, listing each CDR3 protein once. In the table there are about 240,000 distinct CDR3 sequences, under 8.5% of which are singletons. On this clonotype itself: What it binds is unknown.

This CDR3 comprises 21 residues. Germline V gene sequence: CDR1 SGHAT, CDR2 FQNNGV. V lost 1 base and J lost 0; bases outside the gene matches: 16. The sequence derives from a female donor with ankylosing spondylitis or in good health (not recorded which). Sequencing was done on a sample of blood, either unsorted or a sorted T cell fraction (not recorded which). The V and J genes are TRBV11-2 and TRBJ2-5, with 11 bases aligning to TRBD2. CDR3 nucleotides: TGTGCCAGCAGCTTAGTTGGGGCCCCGGGTACTAGCGGGAGATACCAAGAGACCCAGTACTTC. This codes for CASSLVGAPGTSGRYQETQYF.